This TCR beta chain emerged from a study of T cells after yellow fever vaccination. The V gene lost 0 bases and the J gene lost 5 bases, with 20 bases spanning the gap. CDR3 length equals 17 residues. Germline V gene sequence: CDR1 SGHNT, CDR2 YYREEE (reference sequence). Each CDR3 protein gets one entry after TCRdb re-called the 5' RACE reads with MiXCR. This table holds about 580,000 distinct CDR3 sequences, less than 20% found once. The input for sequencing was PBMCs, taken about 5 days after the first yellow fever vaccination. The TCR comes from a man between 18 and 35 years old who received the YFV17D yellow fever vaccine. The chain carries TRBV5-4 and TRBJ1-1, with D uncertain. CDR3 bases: TGTGCCAGCAGCTTGGCCCGTGGTTGGAGTTGGGAGACTGAAGCTTTCTTT. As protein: CASSLARGWSWETEAFF.